This TCR beta chain was sequenced for a study of blood T cells in healthy people across ages. This clonotype was found a few times. Its matching antigen is unknown. Healthy Caucasian individuals from Russia aged about 6 to 100 served as donors. Looked up from germline, CDR1 is MNHNY and CDR2 is SVGAGI (reference sequence). The V segment lost 5 bases and the J segment 3 bases; nucleotides outside the gene matches: 5. The CDR3 length is 17 residues. The second PCR ran about 6 to 12 cycles with a sample-barcoded 5' primer and J-beta primers. Every cDNA molecule bore a tag from a template-switch adaptor containing 12 random nucleotides. TCRdb independently ran MiXCR on the 5' RACE reads; one entry per CDR3 protein. The sample holds around 1,900,000 distinct CDR3 sequences, more than 35% seen once. General study results and limits: Those diversity estimates obtained from one million T cells were thought to be underestimates. Significant beta diversity loss was already apparent by age roughly 40, declining roughly linearly.

This chain uses TRBV6-6 with TRBJ2-3; 16 bases line up with TRBD2. This TCR was sampled from a human donor in good health. The sequenced sample consisted of blood. CDR3 sequence: CASSQGLAGGRTDTQYF. CDR3 DNA: TGTGCCAGCAGTCAGGGACTAGCGGGGGGGCGGACAGATACGCAGTATTTT.